This T cell receptor beta chain was obtained from a study of CD8 T cells in Susac syndrome. It was with random hexamers that roughly 0.45 to 1 ug RNA was reverse transcribed. Each CDR3 protein is one row after TCRdb ran MiXCR on the immunoSEQ multiplex PCR reads. The table shows some 96,000 distinct CDR3 sequences, with about 94% occurring only once. V shed 8 bases and J 6 bases; nucleotides not matched to a gene: 12. CDR3 size: 15 residues. Germline lookup yields CDR1 SNHLY and CDR2 FYNNEI. Sequencing was carried out using CD4+ T cells from PBMCs. This TCR was sampled from a human donor with Susac syndrome. V gene TRBV2 combines with J gene TRBJ1-2, with 10 bases lining up with TRBD1. As DNA, the CDR3 is TGTGCCAGCTCTCCCGGGACAGGGGAACTCCATGGCTACACCTTC. Protein product: CASSPGTGELHGYTF.